Listed below are T cell receptor beta chains from one sample, sequenced in a study of cytomegalovirus exposure and HLA in healthy donors. The method was immunoSEQ multiplex PCR; TCRdb's version includes in-frame clones alone and lacks a portion of them. Of fewer than 90,000 clones listed, around four fifths are singletons. Sequenced: PBMCs. These receptors originate from a man aged 25 to 45 in good health and CMV-seropositive. Each CDR3 is given with its conserved first and last residue. Fields, in order: clone size, J gene, D gene, CDR3 length, V gene, CDR3 DNA, CDR3 protein. D genes are given only for firm matches. Rows may omit the clone size; those that give it use once, few, many or a size class.

clone_size: NA
j_call: TRBJ2-2
d_call: TRBD2
cdr3_length: 13
v_call: TRBV19
cdr3_nt: TGTGCCAGTACCATGGGAGGGGCCGGGGAGCTGTTTTTT
cdr3_aa: CASTMGGAGELFF

clone_size: NA
j_call: TRBJ2-6
d_call: NA
cdr3_length: 18
v_call: TRBV5-6
cdr3_nt: TGTGCCAGCAGCACTGAACAGGGTTTCCCCTCTGGGGCCAACGTCCTGACTTTC
cdr3_aa: CASSTEQGFPSGANVLTF

clone_size: NA
j_call: TRBJ1-2
d_call: TRBD1
cdr3_length: 16
v_call: TRBV4-3
cdr3_nt: TGCGCCAGCAGCCAAGATTCGACAGGGGGCAGCAAGGGCTACACCTTC
cdr3_aa: CASSQDSTGGSKGYTF

clone_size: NA
j_call: TRBJ2-3
d_call: TRBD2
cdr3_length: 17
v_call: TRBV6-1
cdr3_nt: TGTGCCAGCAGTGAATTTTCTGCGGGGGGCCACACAGATACGCAGTATTTT
cdr3_aa: CASSEFSAGGHTDTQYF

clone_size: NA
j_call: TRBJ2-3
d_call: TRBD1
cdr3_length: 17
v_call: TRBV27
cdr3_nt: TGTGCCAGCAGTTTATTTAGGACAGGGCTTAGCACAGATACGCAGTATTTT
cdr3_aa: CASSLFRTGLSTDTQYF

clone_size: few
j_call: TRBJ1-4
d_call: TRBD1
cdr3_length: 15
v_call: TRBV19
cdr3_nt: TGTGCCAGTAGTCTTGGGGACAGGGATGCTGAAAAACTGTTTTTT
cdr3_aa: CASSLGDRDAEKLFF

clone_size: NA
j_call: TRBJ1-4
d_call: NA
cdr3_length: 16
v_call: TRBV15
cdr3_nt: TGTGCCACCAGCAGAGATCTGGAGGCAACTAATGAAAAACTGTTTTTT
cdr3_aa: CATSRDLEATNEKLFF

clone_size: NA
j_call: TRBJ1-4
d_call: TRBD1
cdr3_length: 14
v_call: TRBV6-5
cdr3_nt: TGTGCCAGCAGGAGGACAGGGGGCAGAGAAAAACTGTTTTTT
cdr3_aa: CASRRTGGREKLFF

clone_size: NA
j_call: TRBJ2-3
d_call: TRBD2
cdr3_length: 20
v_call: TRBV18
cdr3_nt: TGTGCCAGCTCACCAATTCATCTTAGCGGGGGAGAACGCATGACAGATACGCAGTATTTT
cdr3_aa: CASSPIHLSGGERMTDTQYF

clone_size: NA
j_call: TRBJ2-1
d_call: TRBD1
cdr3_length: 15
v_call: TRBV30
cdr3_nt: TGTGCCTGGAGCTACCGGGACAGGGGTTACAATGAGCAGTTCTTC
cdr3_aa: CAWSYRDRGYNEQFF

clone_size: few
j_call: TRBJ1-3
d_call: NA
cdr3_length: 15
v_call: TRBV9
cdr3_nt: TGTGCCAGCAGCTCCAACACAGTAGGTGGAAACACCATATATTTT
cdr3_aa: CASSSNTVGGNTIYF

clone_size: few
j_call: TRBJ2-7
d_call: TRBD2
cdr3_length: 17
v_call: TRBV11-2
cdr3_nt: TGTGCCAGCAGCCGACGACTAGCGGGGATGAGCTCCTACGAGCAGTACTTC
cdr3_aa: CASSRRLAGMSSYEQYF

clone_size: NA
j_call: TRBJ2-1
d_call: TRBD1
cdr3_length: 16
v_call: TRBV28
cdr3_nt: TGTGCCAGCAGTACCCGGGACAGGGTTGGGGCCGATGAGCAGTTCTTC
cdr3_aa: CASSTRDRVGADEQFF

clone_size: NA
j_call: TRBJ1-1
d_call: TRBD1
cdr3_length: 16
v_call: TRBV7-8
cdr3_nt: TGTGCCAGCAGCTTAGCGCAAAAGGGGGCTAGCACTGAAGCTTTCTTT
cdr3_aa: CASSLAQKGASTEAFF

clone_size: NA
j_call: TRBJ1-6
d_call: TRBD1
cdr3_length: 14
v_call: TRBV30
cdr3_nt: TGTGCCTGGAGTGTTAAGGCAGGGGGACTCCCCCTCCACTTT
cdr3_aa: CAWSVKAGGLPLHF

clone_size: NA
j_call: TRBJ1-1
d_call: NA
cdr3_length: 18
v_call: TRBV4-1
cdr3_nt: TGCGCCAGCAGCCACCTTAGAAAGGGGGTCCCCCCGGATACTGAAGCTTTCTTT
cdr3_aa: CASSHLRKGVPPDTEAFF

clone_size: few
j_call: TRBJ1-6
d_call: NA
cdr3_length: 14
v_call: TRBV27
cdr3_nt: TGTGCCACCCGGGGGGGGATCAGTAATTCACCCCTCCACTTT
cdr3_aa: CATRGGISNSPLHF

clone_size: NA
j_call: TRBJ2-1
d_call: TRBD2
cdr3_length: 19
v_call: TRBV2
cdr3_nt: TGTGCCAGCAGTGAAACCGGGACTAGCGGGGGATTGTCCTACAATGAGCAGTTCTTC
cdr3_aa: CASSETGTSGGLSYNEQFF

clone_size: NA
j_call: TRBJ2-7
d_call: NA
cdr3_length: 14
v_call: TRBV6-5
cdr3_nt: TGTGCCAGCACCTTTACCGACTGGGGGGTCGAGCAGTACTTC
cdr3_aa: CASTFTDWGVEQYF

clone_size: few
j_call: TRBJ1-1
d_call: NA
cdr3_length: 15
v_call: TRBV11-2
cdr3_nt: TGTGCCAGCAGCTTTGCGACGAGGGCGAACACTGAAGCTTTCTTT
cdr3_aa: CASSFATRANTEAFF

clone_size: NA
j_call: TRBJ2-5
d_call: TRBD1
cdr3_length: 15
v_call: TRBV6-1
cdr3_nt: TGTGCCAGCGCTGTTAGGGGACAGGGTTACGAGACCCAGTACTTC
cdr3_aa: CASAVRGQGYETQYF

clone_size: NA
j_call: TRBJ2-1
d_call: NA
cdr3_length: 14
v_call: TRBV9
cdr3_nt: TGTGCCAGCAGCGTAGCGGGGCGGGGCGGGGAGCAGTTCTTC
cdr3_aa: CASSVAGRGGEQFF

clone_size: NA
j_call: TRBJ2-7
d_call: TRBD1
cdr3_length: 14
v_call: TRBV6-1
cdr3_nt: TGTGCCAGCAATTCCGGGACAGTAAACTACGAGCAGTACTTC
cdr3_aa: CASNSGTVNYEQYF

clone_size: NA
j_call: TRBJ2-1
d_call: NA
cdr3_length: 15
v_call: TRBV5-6
cdr3_nt: TGTGCCAGCAGCTTGGTGCCAGATTCCTACAATGAGCAGTTCTTC
cdr3_aa: CASSLVPDSYNEQFF

clone_size: few
j_call: TRBJ1-5
d_call: TRBD1
cdr3_length: 15
v_call: TRBV6-1
cdr3_nt: TGTGCCAGCAAGTCTACAGGGGCTTTGCGTCAGCCCCAGCATTTT
cdr3_aa: CASKSTGALRQPQHF

clone_size: NA
j_call: TRBJ2-1
d_call: TRBD2
cdr3_length: 16
v_call: TRBV4-2
cdr3_nt: TGTGCCAGCAGCCACAACTCCGGGACTAGCTACAATGAGCAGTTCTTC
cdr3_aa: CASSHNSGTSYNEQFF

clone_size: NA
j_call: TRBJ2-3
d_call: NA
cdr3_length: 13
v_call: TRBV7-2
cdr3_nt: TGTGCCAGCAGCTTTGGGGGAGGAGATACGCAGTATTTT
cdr3_aa: CASSFGGGDTQYF

clone_size: NA
j_call: TRBJ1-6
d_call: NA
cdr3_length: 17
v_call: TRBV12-5
cdr3_nt: TGTGCTAGTGGTGTGGGGCTGGCTAGCTCCTATAATTCACCCCTCCACTTT
cdr3_aa: CASGVGLASSYNSPLHF

clone_size: NA
j_call: TRBJ2-1
d_call: TRBD2
cdr3_length: 17
v_call: TRBV5-4
cdr3_nt: TGTGCCAGCAGCGCCGGACTGGCGGGGGGGCTGGGGAATGAGCAGTTCTTC
cdr3_aa: CASSAGLAGGLGNEQFF

clone_size: NA
j_call: TRBJ2-7
d_call: TRBD2
cdr3_length: 13
v_call: TRBV6-5
cdr3_nt: TGTGCCGTCCGGGCGGGGGTTGCCTACGAGCAGTACTTC
cdr3_aa: CAVRAGVAYEQYF

clone_size: once
j_call: TRBJ2-5
d_call: TRBD2
cdr3_length: 14
v_call: TRBV7-2
cdr3_nt: TGTGCCAGCAGTCATTGGGGAGGGAAAGAGACCCAGTACTTC
cdr3_aa: CASSHWGGKETQYF

clone_size: NA
j_call: TRBJ2-5
d_call: TRBD1
cdr3_length: 15
v_call: TRBV6-5
cdr3_nt: TGTGCCAGCAGTTCCTACAGGGGGCTGGTGGAGACCCAGTACTTC
cdr3_aa: CASSSYRGLVETQYF

clone_size: NA
j_call: TRBJ1-2
d_call: NA
cdr3_length: 14
v_call: TRBV6-5
cdr3_nt: TGTGCCAGCAGTTACTCAGGCGGGATGAATGGCTACACCTTC
cdr3_aa: CASSYSGGMNGYTF

clone_size: NA
j_call: TRBJ2-1
d_call: TRBD2
cdr3_length: 17
v_call: TRBV5-4
cdr3_nt: TGTGCCAGCAGCTTGGTTGTGGGGGGGAGCTCCTACAATGAGCAGTTCTTC
cdr3_aa: CASSLVVGGSSYNEQFF